The present TCR beta chain was sequenced within a study of beta chain features in type 1 diabetes. Overall study results and limits: Moderately but significantly shorter TCRB CDR3s were found in Type 1 diabetes patients in all four CD4+ subsets. VDJ junctions in type 1 diabetes patients carried more deletions and fewer insertions.

The entirety of the isolated RNA underwent reverse transcription, so expressed TCRB transcripts were sequenced. Profiling relied on immunoSEQ multiplex PCR, and the TCRdb table lists in-frame clones only, not all of them. The sample carries hundreds of thousands of clones, about 29% recorded once. About this clone: Its antigen is unidentified.

The receptor comes from a man between 18 and 35 years old in good health. The sequencing input was naive CD4+ T cells from blood.

The CDR3 protein is CAWSTGPSNTEAFF. In nucleotides, the CDR3 is TGTGCCTGGTCGACAGGGCCATCGAACACTGAAGCTTTCTTT. This rearrangement joins TRBV30 to TRBJ1-1; TRBD1 matches 7 bases. Trimming took 5 bases from V and 1 from J; bases not matched to a gene: 7. The length of the CDR3 is 14 residues. CDR1 and CDR2 from the germline V gene are GTSNPN and SVGIG (reference sequence).